This T cell receptor beta chain was sequenced for a study of blood T cell repertoires in COVID-19. For the study at large: The origin of the acute and convalescent COVID-19 samples was the United States, Italy and Spain. T cells, B-cell-depleted T cells, or PBMCs supplied cDNA or gDNA.

Participants were aged 18 to 89 years, lived in under 30 US areas, and enrolled virtually. Libraries were prepared by immunoSEQ multiplex PCR; TCRdb keeps only in-frame clonotypes and omits some of them. The sample consists of around 49,000 clones, 70% to 80% of them appearing once. This TCR came from a woman in her forties or fifties with acute COVID-19. Sequencing was performed on PBMCs or T cells enriched from blood (not recorded which).

CDR3 bases: TGTGCCAGTGGACTAGCGGGGGGGCACCAAGAGACCCAGTACTTC. Encoded protein: CASGLAGGHQETQYF. The J gene is TRBJ2-5, the V gene TRBV9, with 15 bases aligning to TRBD2. V shed 8 bases and J 0 bases; nucleotides not matched to a gene: 2. The germline gives CDR1 SGDLS, CDR2 YYNGEE. The CDR3 has 15 amino acids.